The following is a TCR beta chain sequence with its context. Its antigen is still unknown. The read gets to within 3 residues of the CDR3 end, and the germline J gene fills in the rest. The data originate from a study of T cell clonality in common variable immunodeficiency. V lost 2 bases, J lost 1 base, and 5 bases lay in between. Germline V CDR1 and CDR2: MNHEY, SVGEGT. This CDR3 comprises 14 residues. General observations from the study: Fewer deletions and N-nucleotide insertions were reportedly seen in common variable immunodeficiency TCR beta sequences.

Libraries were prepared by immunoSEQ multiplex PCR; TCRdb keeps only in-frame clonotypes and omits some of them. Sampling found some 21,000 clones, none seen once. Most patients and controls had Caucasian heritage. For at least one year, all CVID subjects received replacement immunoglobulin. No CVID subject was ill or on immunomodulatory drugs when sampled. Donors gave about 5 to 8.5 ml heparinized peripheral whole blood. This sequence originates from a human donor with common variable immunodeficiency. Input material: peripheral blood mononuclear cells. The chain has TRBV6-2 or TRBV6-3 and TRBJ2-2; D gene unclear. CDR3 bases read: TGTGCCAGCAGTTACACAGAGAACACCGGGGAG. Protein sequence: CASSYTENTGE. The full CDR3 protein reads CASSYTENTGELFF.